The 27 T cell receptor beta chains below come from one sample, sequenced in a study of cytomegalovirus exposure and HLA in healthy donors. PCR employed 60 Vbeta and 13 Jbeta primers. Method: immunoSEQ multiplex PCR; TCRdb's copy keeps in-frame clones and lacks some. The table lists about 140,000 clones, 65% to 80% of them singletons. The sequenced sample consisted of PBMCs. Receptors originate from a human donor in good health.

J is TRBJ2-7 and V is TRBV27, with TRBD1 matching over 7 bases. Trimming removed 8 bases from V and 3 bases from J; junction bases left unmatched: 7. The length of the CDR3 is 13 residues. Germline V gene lookup returns CDR1 MNHEY and CDR2 SMNVEV (reference sequence). CDR3 nucleotides: TGTGCCAGCTCAACCGACAGGGACTACGAGCAGTACTTC. Protein sequence: CASSTDRDYEQYF.

The chain joins TRBV6-1 to TRBJ2-5; D is ambiguous. This CDR3 is built from 13 residues. Germline CDR1 reads MNHNS; CDR2 reads SASEGT. Trimming cost V 7 bases and J 1 base, with 10 bases left between them. CDR3 region: CASTAASQETQYF. The CDR3 DNA sequence: TGTGCCAGCACTGCTGCGTCCCAAGAGACCCAGTACTTC.

The chain recombines TRBV5-1 with TRBJ1-2; 8 bases match TRBD1. The CDR3 runs to 15 residues. Trimming removed 1 base from V and 6 bases from J; junction bases left unmatched: 8. Germline-derived CDR1 and CDR2 are SGHRS and YFSETQ. CDR3 sequence reads: CASSLFSGGENGYTF. CDR3 coding DNA: TGCGCCAGCAGCTTGTTCTCAGGGGGCGAAAATGGCTACACCTTC.

This clone was seen a single time. The chain has TRBV5-5 and TRBJ1-4, with 7 bases aligning to TRBD1. The germline V gene has CDR1 SGHKS and CDR2 YYEKEE (reference sequence). V trimming: 2 bases; J trimming: 5 bases; junction bases outside the gene matches: 3. This CDR3 has 14 amino acids. The DNA of the CDR3 is TGTGCCAGCAGCTTCACGACAGGGAATGAAAAACTGTTTTTT. The encoded protein is CASSFTTGNEKLFF.

The rearrangement links TRBV10-3 to TRBJ1-1; tentatively, D is TRBD1 (6 bases). Germline CDR1 and CDR2: ENHRY and SYGVKD. Trimming cost V 10 bases and J 5 bases, with 20 bases left between them. This CDR3 comprises 14 residues. The CDR3 DNA is TGTGCCACCACCGGGGGGGGCGCGGGGACTGAAGCTTTCTTT. It codes for CATTGGGAGTEAFF.

This clone was counted only a few times. This sequence joins TRBV15 and TRBJ1-1; 10 bases are a match to TRBD1. V gave up 0 bases and J gave up 5 bases; unmatched junction bases: 6. CDR3 length equals 16 residues. From germline, CDR1 is LNHNV and CDR2 YYDKDF (reference sequence). As DNA, the CDR3 is TGTGCCACCAGCAGAGATCAACGGACAGGGGGTACTGAAGCTTTCTTT. Translation gives CATSRDQRTGGTEAFF.

This clone was counted only a few times. CDR3 sequence reads: CASSLAGVSGEQFF. CDR3 in DNA: TGTGCCAGCAGCCTGGCGGGAGTGTCGGGTGAGCAGTTCTTC. V and J are TRBV13 and TRBJ2-1, with TRBD2 matching 7 bases. This CDR3 is built from 14 residues. J gave up 9 bases and V 5 bases, and 10 bases lay outside the gene matches. Germline loops: CDR1 PRHDT, CDR2 FYEKMQ (reference sequence). The whole variable domain, filled in from reference TRBV13 and TRBJ2-1, reads AAGVIQSPRHLIKEKRETATLKCYPIPRHDTVYWYQQGPGQDPQFLISFYEKMQSDKGSIPDRFSAQQFSDYHSELNMSSLELGDSALYFCASSLAGVSGEQFFGPGTRLTVL.

The genes are TRBV5-4 and TRBJ2-7, with 7 bases identical to TRBD1. Trimming removed 0 bases from V and 2 bases from J; junction bases left unmatched: 11. Germline V gene sequence: CDR1 SGHNT, CDR2 YYREEE (reference sequence). This CDR3 is built from 17 residues. CDR3 residues: CASSLGGGGFRTYEQYF. For the CDR3, the DNA is TGTGCCAGCAGCTTGGGAGGGGGCGGCTTCCGAACCTACGAGCAGTACTTC.

This chain connects TRBV15 to TRBJ2-1; 11 bases align to TRBD2. The junction had 27 bases not matched to a gene; V was cut back by 7 bases and J by 7 bases. CDR1 is LNHNV, CDR2 YYDKDF, per germline (reference sequence). The CDR3 has 21 amino acids. The CDR3 protein is CATTPALYELAGDSLRNEQFF. CDR3 in DNA: TGTGCCACCACCCCAGCATTGTACGAACTAGCGGGAGATTCACTACGAAATGAGCAGTTCTTC.

This chain connects TRBV2 to TRBJ1-5, with 9 bases matching TRBD1. Germline CDR1 is SNHLY and CDR2 is FYNNEI. The CDR3 runs 15 residues. J gave up 5 bases and V 1 base, and 3 bases lay outside the gene matches. DNA of the CDR3: TGTGCCAGCAGTGAAGAACAGGGGGCCGATCAGCCCCAGCATTTT. Protein product: CASSEEQGADQPQHF.

This clone was seen a handful of times. The genes are TRBV11-1 and TRBJ1-1, with 9 bases that match TRBD1. CDR1 is SGHAT, CDR2 FQDESV, per germline (reference sequence). The CDR3 has 15 residues. V gave up 3 bases and J gave up 3 bases; unmatched junction bases: 5. In nucleotides, the CDR3 is TGTGCCAGCAGCTTCGGGACAGGGCGAGACACTGAAGCTTTCTTT. Translation: CASSFGTGRDTEAFF.

The rearrangement links TRBV11-2 to TRBJ2-7; D is uncertain. This CDR3 comprises 12 residues. Germline V lookup: CDR1 SGHAT, CDR2 FQNNGV. Trimming removed 8 bases at V and 7 bases at J, with 15 bases between. This chain's CDR3 is CASSRTPLEQYF. The DNA for the CDR3 is TGTGCCAGCTCACGCACACCCCTGGAGCAGTACTTC.

This clone has a single count. The chain couples TRBV11-3 to TRBJ2-6; 9 bases align to TRBD2. V dropped 6 bases and J dropped 1; count of bases not matched to a gene: 16. Germline values: CDR1 SGHNT, CDR2 YENEEA. This CDR3 spans 20 amino acids. CDR3: CASRRVGRASGKSGANVLTF. CDR3 in DNA: TGTGCCAGCAGGCGAGTAGGGAGGGCTAGCGGGAAATCTGGGGCCAACGTCCTGACTTTC.

The chain carries TRBV28 and TRBJ2-3, with a possible D match to TRBD2 (6 bases). CDR3 length: 12 residues. Trimming stripped 6 bases from V and 14 bases from J, with 18 bases between. Germline V lookup: CDR1 MDHEN, CDR2 SYDVKM. CDR3 bases: TGTGCCAGCAGCTGGTACCGGGACGGGGGGTATTTT. Amino acids: CASSWYRDGGYF.

This clone occurred a few times. The J gene is TRBJ2-5, the V gene TRBV7-9; a possible D gene is TRBD2 (6 bases). The assigned J gene may be wrong: the sequence end matches TRBJ2-7 better. This CDR3 comprises 13 residues. Germline V gene data show CDR1 as SEHNR and CDR2 as FQNEAQ (reference sequence). The CDR3 DNA reads as TGTGCCAGCAGCTTCGGAGGGTCCTACGAGCAGTACTTC. Its protein is CASSFGGSYEQYF.

There are a few counts of this clone. The chain uses TRBV9 and TRBJ2-3; D is undetermined. CDR3 length: 13 amino acids. Trimming stripped 3 bases from V and 2 bases from J, with 7 bases between. Germline V gene sequence: CDR1 SGDLS, CDR2 YYNGEE. The chain's CDR3 is CASSGSLTDTQYF. The CDR3 DNA is TGTGCCAGCAGCGGGAGCCTCACAGATACGCAGTATTTT. Together with reference TRBV9 and TRBJ2-3, the CDR3 gives the full variable domain: DSGVTQTPKHLITATGQRVTLRCSPRSGDLSVYWYQQSLDQGLQFLIQYYNGEERAKGNILERFSAQQFPDLHSELNLSSLELGDSALYFCASSGSLTDTQYFGPGTRLTVL.

The V call is TRBV4-1, the J call TRBJ2-7, with 7 bases that match TRBD2. Germline loops: CDR1 MGHRA, CDR2 YSYEKL. Trimming removed 1 base from V and 0 bases from J; junction bases left unmatched: 12. The CDR3 runs to 18 residues. CDR3 protein: CASSQGLLASVSSYEQYF. The CDR3 coding sequence is TGCGCCAGCAGCCAAGGGCTACTAGCGTCGGTCAGCTCCTACGAGCAGTACTTC.

The rearrangement links TRBV19 to TRBJ1-2; 8 nucleotides match TRBD1. The CDR3 runs 16 residues. V gave up 7 bases and J gave up 8 bases; unmatched junction bases: 18. CDR1 is LNHDA, CDR2 SQIVND, per germline (reference sequence). The CDR3 loop reads CASTARPGTGTRGYTF. The CDR3 bases are TGTGCCAGTACCGCCCGCCCTGGGACAGGCACTCGGGGCTACACCTTC.

The gene calls are TRBV7-8 and TRBJ2-7; 13 nucleotides line up with TRBD2. Germline CDR1 reads SGHVS; CDR2 reads FQNEAQ. The CDR3 runs to 16 residues. Germline trimming cut 2 bases from V and 2 bases from J; bases unmatched to any gene: 3. CDR3 sequence reads: CASSLRLAGGTYEQYF. The CDR3 DNA is TGTGCCAGCAGCTTAAGACTAGCGGGAGGTACCTACGAGCAGTACTTC.

J is TRBJ2-5 and V is TRBV7-3, with 9 bases matching TRBD2. Trimming took 5 bases from V and 5 from J; bases not matched to a gene: 15. The CDR3 sequence is 17 residues long. Looked up from germline, CDR1 is SGHTA and CDR2 is FQGTGA. The CDR3, as DNA: TGTGCCAGCAGCGAAAGGGGGCGGGAGGGCCGCTGGGAGACCCAGTACTTC. This encodes CASSERGREGRWETQYF. Drawing the rest from reference TRBV7-3 and TRBJ2-5, the complete variable domain is GAGVSQTPSNKVTEKGKYVELRCDPISGHTALYWYRQSLGQGPEFLIYFQGTGAADDSGLPNDRFFAVRPEGSVSTLKIQRTERGDSAVYLCASSERGREGRWETQYFGPGTRLLVL.

The J gene is TRBJ1-2, the V gene TRBV6-5, with D perhaps TRBD1 (5 bases). Germline values: CDR1 MNHEY, CDR2 SVGAGI. Between the trimmed V and J ends, which lost 6 bases and 1 base, there was a span of 15 bases. CDR3 length: 15 residues. In nucleotides, the CDR3 is TGTGCCAGCAGCCGGGGAGGGGTCCATAACTATGGCTACACCTTC. Translated, it gives CASSRGGVHNYGYTF.

The rearrangement uses TRBV9 and TRBJ2-7, with 11 bases fitting TRBD2. With 0 bases clipped from V and 6 bases from J, the junction kept 2 bases outside the gene matches. In germline, CDR1 is SGDLS, CDR2 YYNGEE. CDR3 length: 14 residues. The chain's CDR3 is CASSVASGRFEQYF. The CDR3 DNA follows: TGTGCCAGCAGCGTAGCTAGCGGGAGGTTCGAGCAGTACTTC.

V and J are TRBV6-1 and TRBJ1-2; the D gene is possibly TRBD1 (5 bases). CDR1 and CDR2 (germline): MNHNS, SASEGT. Trimming pared 10 bases from V and 5 bases from J, leaving 20 bases between. The CDR3 is 14 residues long. The CDR3 coding sequence is TGTGCCACCGCGAAGGAAAGGGGATGGTATGGCTACACCTTC. Translation gives CATAKERGWYGYTF.

V gene TRBV19 combines with J gene TRBJ2-5; 11 bases are shared with TRBD2. CDR3 size: 17 residues. J lost 2 bases, V lost 4 bases, and 9 bases had no gene match. Per germline, CDR1 LNHDA and CDR2 SQIVND (reference sequence). CDR3 in DNA: TGTGCCAGTAGTACCTATAGCGGGAGGGCCGCGCAAGAGACCCAGTACTTC. This sequence encodes CASSTYSGRAAQETQYF.

In this sample, this clone turned up a few times. This chain links TRBV19 with TRBJ2-1, with a possible D match to TRBD2 (5 bases). Trimming cost V 0 bases and J 4 bases, with 13 bases left between them. CDR1 is LNHDA, CDR2 SQIVND, per germline (reference sequence). This CDR3 has 16 amino acids. CDR3 region: CASSIDQDLIYNEQFF. For the CDR3, the DNA is TGTGCCAGTAGTATAGATCAGGACTTAATATACAATGAGCAGTTCTTC.

V gene TRBV4-1 combines with J gene TRBJ1-1; a possible D gene is TRBD1 (5 bases). Trimming removed 5 bases at V and 2 bases at J, with 15 bases between. The V gene's germline CDR1 is MGHRA and CDR2 YSYEKL. The CDR3 length is 15 residues. The CDR3 is CASSKSTTGNTEAFF. CDR3 coding DNA: TGCGCCAGCAGCAAATCGACAACAGGAAACACTGAAGCTTTCTTT.

The J gene is TRBJ2-1, the V gene TRBV4-3, with 10 bases aligning to TRBD2. J was trimmed by 0 bases and V by 2 bases; bases with no gene match: 4. The CDR3 covers 17 residues. Germline lookup yields CDR1 LGHNA and CDR2 YSLEER. The CDR3 nucleotides read TGCGCCAGCAGCCAACACACTAGCGGGGTCTCCTACAATGAGCAGTTCTTC. Translating it yields CASSQHTSGVSYNEQFF.